This T cell receptor beta chain was recorded in a study of technical replicates of blood from a few donors. This CDR3 region has 15 residues. V lost 7 bases, J lost 8 bases, and 12 bases stayed unmatched. Germline values: CDR1 LNHDA, CDR2 SQIVND (reference sequence). Measured with immunoSEQ multiplex PCR; TCRdb has only the in-frame clones, and not every one. The sample shows some 71,000 clones, around 97% of them seen only once. The sample was T cells isolated from PBMCs. The source is a human donor in good health. The chain links TRBV19 to TRBJ2-1, with 9 bases lining up with TRBD2. CDR3 residues: CASTPSLAGAYEQFF. DNA for the CDR3: TGTGCCAGTACCCCCTCTTTAGCGGGGGCTTATGAGCAGTTCTTC. The variable domain in full, completed from reference TRBV19 and TRBJ2-1, reads DGGITQSPKYLFRKEGQNVTLSCEQNLNHDAMYWYRQDPGQGLRLIYYSQIVNDFQKGDIAEGYSVSREKKESFPLTVTSAQKNPTAFYLCASTPSLAGAYEQFFGPGTRLTVL.